Listed here are 24 T cell receptor beta chains from one sample, sequenced in a study of beta chain features in type 1 diabetes. Overall study findings and caveats: When Type 1 diabetes patients were examined, their TCRB CDR3s proved moderately but significantly shorter in all four CD4+ subsets.

Sequenced material consisted of expressed TCRB transcripts (all of the isolated RNA was reverse transcribed). Only in-frame clones appear in the TCRdb table, and some are missing; sequencing was by immunoSEQ multiplex PCR. The data show more than 250,000 clones, with 14% to 15% seen just once and roughly 0.015% held by the top ten. What these receptors recognize is not known. Specimen: naive CD4+ T cells from blood. The source of these receptors is a man between 18 and 35 years old with type 1 diabetes.

V gene TRBV28 combines with J gene TRBJ2-7, with D possibly matching TRBD2 (6 bases). With 5 bases removed from V and 3 bases from J, the gap between germline ends came to 17 bases. This CDR3 is 15 amino acids long. Germline V gene lookup returns CDR1 MDHEN and CDR2 SYDVKM. Here the CDR3 DNA reads TGTGCCAGCAGTCCGCCCCTGGCGGGAAACTACGAGCAGTACTTC. Encoded protein: CASSPPLAGNYEQYF. The complete variable domain, with remaining parts taken from reference TRBV28 and TRBJ2-7, reads DVKVTQSSRYLVKRTGEKVFLECVQDMDHENMFWYRQDPGLGLRLIYFSYDVKMKEKGDIPEGYSVSREKKERFSLILESASTNQTSMYLCASSPPLAGNYEQYFGPGTRLTVT.

The chain is built from TRBV29-1 and TRBJ1-1; 7 nucleotides align to TRBD1. Trimming took 0 bases from V and 5 from J; bases not matched to a gene: 9. The germline V gene encodes CDR1 SQVTM and CDR2 ANQGSEA. CDR3 length equals 15 residues. The DNA of the CDR3 is TGCAGCGTTGAAGACCCACAGGGGCGAGGAACTGAAGCTTTCTTT. This codes for CSVEDPQGRGTEAFF.

The chain is built from TRBV9 and TRBJ1-1; D uncertain. This CDR3 contains 17 residues. CDR1 and CDR2 (germline): SGDLS, YYNGEE. Trimming shortened V by 4 bases and J by 0 bases, and 19 bases separated the two germline ends. CDR3 bases: TGTGCCAGCAGCCCCGGTGGCGGAGGGTATATGAACACTGAAGCTTTCTTT. Translation gives CASSPGGGGYMNTEAFF.

As for this clone: In the same sample, other DNA sequences code for this CDR3. The gene calls are TRBV18 and TRBJ2-7; 9 bases match TRBD1. The CDR3 has 14 amino acids. V was pared by 0 bases and J by 4 bases, with 1 base of the junction left unmatched. Germline V gene sequence: CDR1 KGHSH, CDR2 LQKENI. The CDR3 DNA follows: TGTGCCAGCTCACCACCGGGACAGGGTTACGAGCAGTACTTC. As protein: CASSPPGQGYEQYF.

The chain combines TRBV10-2 with TRBJ2-5, with D perhaps TRBD1 (6 bases). V dropped 6 bases and J dropped 8 bases, with 16 bases sitting between them. Germline CDR1 reads WSHSY; CDR2 reads SAAADI. The CDR3 runs to 13 residues. CDR3 DNA sequence: TGCGCCAGCAGGGATGGACAGTTGGGTACCCAGTACTTC. The encoded protein is CASRDGQLGTQYF.

V usage is TRBV29-1 and J usage is TRBJ2-5, with 8 bases aligning to TRBD2. Losses at the gene ends were 6 bases for V and 5 bases for J; bases not matched to a gene: 11. Germline V gene data show CDR1 as SQVTM and CDR2 as ANQGSEA. The CDR3 is 14 amino acids. The CDR3 region has the DNA TGCAGCGTCGCCGGGAGGGCAACCAGGGAGACCCAGTACTTC. It yields the protein CSVAGRATRETQYF.

This clone came up a few times. J is TRBJ2-7 and V is TRBV10-3, with 7 bases identical to TRBD1. CDR3 length equals 16 residues. Looked up from germline, CDR1 is ENHRY and CDR2 is SYGVKD. J was trimmed by 7 bases and V by 4 bases; bases with no gene match: 16. The CDR3 region is CAISGLAHRGRGEQYF. CDR3 DNA sequence: TGTGCCATCAGTGGCTTGGCCCACAGGGGAAGGGGGGAGCAGTACTTC.

There are a few counts of this clone. V and J are TRBV7-2 and TRBJ1-6; 7 nucleotides agree with TRBD1. V was clipped by 2 bases and J by 8 bases; unmatched bases: 9. The CDR3 is 16 amino acids. Looked up from germline, CDR1 is SGHTA and CDR2 is FQGNSA. CDR3 in DNA: TGTGCCAGCAGCTTAAGGGGGCGGGCAGGATATTCACCCCTCCACTTT. It is translated as CASSLRGRAGYSPLHF.

CDR3 sequence: CATSRRTSGSYEQYF. CDR3 in DNA: TGTGCCACCAGCAGACGGACTAGCGGGAGCTACGAGCAGTACTTC. The chain has TRBV15 and TRBJ2-7; 13 bases map to TRBD2. CDR3 length: 15 residues. V trimming: 2 bases; J trimming: 3 bases; junction bases outside the gene matches: 1. Germline CDR1 LNHNV, CDR2 YYDKDF (reference sequence).

This chain uses TRBV4-3 with TRBJ2-7, with D perhaps matching TRBD1 (6 bases). V was clipped by 1 base and J by 2 bases, with 12 bases between them. In germline, CDR1 is LGHNA, CDR2 YSLEER. The CDR3 length is 15 residues. CDR3 sequence: CASSQARGSAYEQYF. In DNA form, the CDR3 reads TGCGCCAGCAGCCAAGCCAGGGGAAGCGCCTACGAGCAGTACTTC.

This rearrangement joins TRBV2 to TRBJ1-2; perhaps TRBD1 as D (6 bases). V lost 6 bases to trimming and J lost 4 bases, with 12 bases between them. CDR3 length: 13 residues. Germline V gives CDR1 SNHLY, CDR2 FYNNEI. CDR3 DNA: TGTGCCAGCAGCCTCGGACAGTCCTATGGCTACACCTTC. It encodes CASSLGQSYGYTF.

The chain recombines TRBV11-3 with TRBJ2-3, with 10 bases identical to TRBD2. The CDR3 length is 18 residues. The V and J ends lost 5 bases and 3 bases, in that order; junction bases with no gene match: 14. Germline V gene sequence: CDR1 SGHNT, CDR2 YENEEA. CDR3: CASSPSTWGTSETDTQYF. CDR3 DNA: TGTGCCAGCAGCCCGTCGACCTGGGGGACTAGCGAAACAGATACGCAGTATTTT.

The V and J genes are TRBV2 and TRBJ2-1, with 12 bases that match TRBD2. Germline CDR1 reads SNHLY; CDR2 reads FYNNEI. V lost 6 bases and J lost 1; bases outside the gene matches: 13. This CDR3 contains 19 residues. The CDR3 DNA follows: TGTGCCAGCAGACTCGGGACTAGCGGGCCAATAGGGTCCTACAATGAGCAGTTCTTC. Translation gives CASRLGTSGPIGSYNEQFF.

This rearrangement joins TRBV7-2 to TRBJ2-7, with D tentatively TRBD2 (6 bases). Germline CDR1 is SGHTA and CDR2 is FQGNSA. The CDR3 length is 14 residues. Trimming cost V 5 bases and J 2 bases, with 13 bases left between them. CDR3 DNA: TGTGCCAGCAGCAACGCCGGGGGAACCTACGAGCAGTACTTC. Residues: CASSNAGGTYEQYF. The full variable domain, in which reference TRBV7-2 and TRBJ2-7 provide the parts outside the CDR3, is GAGVSQSPSNKVTEKGKDVELRCDPISGHTALYWYRQSLGQGLEFLIYFQGNSAPDKSGLPSDRFSAERTGGSVSTLTIQRTQQEDSAVYLCASSNAGGTYEQYFGPGTRLTVT.

This clone has a handful of counts. The chain recombines TRBV7-2 with TRBJ2-7; D not resolved. V gave up 2 bases and J gave up 6 bases, with 8 bases separating them. The CDR3 loop spans 12 amino acids. Germline V gives CDR1 SGHTA, CDR2 FQGNSA. CDR3 nucleotides: TGTGCCAGCAGCTTATATCTCAGCGAGCAGTACTTC. It codes for CASSLYLSEQYF.

The chain recombines TRBV6-4 with TRBJ2-5; D perhaps matches TRBD1 (6 bases). The CDR3 contains 13 residues. The V and J ends lost 4 bases and 4 bases respectively, with 10 bases between them. The germline V gene has CDR1 MRHNA and CDR2 SNTAGT. CDR3 coding DNA: TGTGCCAGCAGTGGGGGGCCGGGAGAGACCCAGTACTTC. Protein sequence: CASSGGPGETQYF.

This clone came up many times. The chain carries TRBV4-3 and TRBJ1-2, with TRBD1 matching over 9 bases. CDR1 is LGHNA and CDR2 is YSLEER in the germline V gene. The CDR3 covers 13 residues. Trimming cost V 5 bases and J 8 bases; bases outside gene matches: 6. The CDR3 reads CASSAGTGIGYTF. CDR3 DNA: TGCGCCAGCAGCGCCGGGACAGGGATAGGCTACACCTTC.

This clone was detected a few times. V and J are TRBV4-1 and TRBJ2-1; 10 bases match TRBD2. The CDR3 contains 17 residues. Germline lookup yields CDR1 MGHRA and CDR2 YSYEKL. The J segment lost 3 bases and the V segment lost 3 bases, leaving 8 bases of the junction unmatched. CDR3 amino acids: CASSQGLAKRSYNEQFF. The DNA for the CDR3 is TGCGCCAGCAGCCAGGGACTAGCGAAGCGGAGCTACAATGAGCAGTTCTTC.

In this sample, this clone turned up a few times. The rearrangement links TRBV28 to TRBJ2-7; 7 bases fit TRBD1. The J segment lost 1 base and the V segment lost 7 bases, leaving 10 bases of the junction unmatched. This CDR3 contains 15 residues. The germline CDR1 and CDR2 sequences are MDHEN and SYDVKM. As DNA, the CDR3 is TGTGCCAGCAACCCGCCGGGACAGCTATCCTACGAGCAGTACTTC. Its protein is CASNPPGQLSYEQYF.

The J gene is TRBJ2-7, the V gene TRBV5-1; perhaps TRBD2 as D (5 bases). CDR3 length equals 15 residues. V dropped 3 bases and J dropped 2 bases, with 15 bases sitting between them. CDR1 and CDR2 from the germline V gene are SGHRS and YFSETQ. The CDR3 reads CASSSTVMRAYEQYF. DNA for the CDR3: TGCGCCAGCAGCTCGACGGTTATGCGGGCCTACGAGCAGTACTTC.

There are a few counts of this clone. The genes are TRBV2 and TRBJ2-1; possibly TRBD1 for D (6 bases). CDR1 and CDR2 (germline): SNHLY, FYNNEI. The CDR3 extends over 14 amino acids. V gave up 5 bases and J gave up 8 bases, with 16 bases separating them. The CDR3 loop reads CASSFSPPGDEQFF. In DNA, the CDR3 is TGTGCCAGCAGTTTCAGCCCCCCAGGGGATGAGCAGTTCTTC. Full variable domain (outside the CDR3, taken from reference TRBV2 and TRBJ2-1): EPEVTQTPSHQVTQMGQEVILRCVPISNHLYFYWYRQILGQKVEFLVSFYNNEISEKSEIFDDQFSVERPDGSNFTLKIRSTKLEDSAMYFCASSFSPPGDEQFFGPGTRLTVL.

This sequence joins TRBV2 and TRBJ1-2; weak D call: TRBD1 (5 bases). V was trimmed by 2 bases and J by 4 bases, leaving 11 bases between them. The CDR3 is 14 residues long. Germline V gene lookup returns CDR1 SNHLY and CDR2 FYNNEI. This CDR3 reads CASSELSDIYGYTF. The CDR3 nucleotides read TGTGCCAGCAGTGAACTCTCGGACATCTATGGCTACACCTTC.

This chain connects TRBV5-5 to TRBJ2-1; TRBD1 agrees at 8 bases. CDR1 is SGHKS and CDR2 is YYEKEE in the germline V gene (reference sequence). The V and J ends lost 5 bases and 0 bases, in that order; junction bases with no gene match: 4. The CDR3 totals 15 residues. The CDR3 reads CASSRQGRSYNEQFF. The CDR3 DNA is TGTGCCAGCAGTCGACAGGGGCGCTCCTACAATGAGCAGTTCTTC.

This clone was picked up a small number of times. The rearrangement joins TRBV6-5 to TRBJ2-7; D not certain. V dropped 2 bases and J dropped 2 bases, with 10 bases sitting between them. Germline values: CDR1 MNHEY, CDR2 SVGAGI. CDR3 length equals 14 residues. CDR3 residues: CASSYVDRAYEQYF. The CDR3 DNA is TGTGCCAGCAGTTACGTCGATCGGGCCTACGAGCAGTACTTC.